Sequencing of this T cell receptor beta chain was carried out in a study of post-analysis software for immune sequencing data. Broader study findings: A handful of TRBV segments were significantly more frequent in patients than in controls. TRBV5-6, TRBV5-1 and TRBV20-1 were among these segments.

The CDR3 loop spans 13 amino acids. Germline loops: CDR1 MGHRA, CDR2 YSYEKL. Unique-molecular-identifier-tagged TCR beta cDNA libraries were used. Yield was roughly 500,000 cDNA molecules from approximately 0.91 to 9.4 million T cells. TCRdb re-called the PCR reads through MiXCR, storing one row per CDR3 protein. The data show about 820,000 distinct CDR3 sequences, with roughly half seen just once and about 4.8% held by the top ten. Concerning this clonotype itself: Its target is unknown.

The chain recombines TRBV4-1 with TRBJ2-5, with D tentatively TRBD2 (6 bases). Judging by the DNA end, TRBJ2-7 fits better; the J call may be wrong. The receptor comes from a girl aged 5-17 years with multiple sclerosis. Material for sequencing was blood. The CDR3 nucleotides read TGCGCCAGCAGCCATGCGGGAAGCGACGAGCAGTACTTC. It translates to CASSHAGSDEQYF.